These T cell receptor beta chains were read from a single sample in a study of CD8+ T cells in alopecia areata. TCRdb's copy holds only in-frame clones and misses some; the assay was immunoSEQ multiplex PCR. The data show a few hundred thousand clones, approximately 38% seen once. The specimen was CD4+ T cells sorted from blood, collected around week 30, from a patient treated with tofacitinib. Receptors were obtained from a human donor with alopecia areata. Each CDR3 is given with its conserved first and last residue. The D gene is left open where the match is weak. Only part of the rows carry a size: once, few, many, or a class if the clone is expanded.

d_gene	v_gene	abundance	j_gene	CDR3nt	CDR3aa
.	TRBV11-2	.	TRBJ1-1	TGTGCCAGCAGCTTACAGGAGGGCACTGAAGCTTTCTTT	CASSLQEGTEAFF
TRBD2	TRBV4-2	.	TRBJ2-1	TGTGCCAGCAGCCAAGCGGGCGGGGGGTTAGACAATGAGCAGTTCTTC	CASSQAGGGLDNEQFF
.	TRBV4-1	few	TRBJ2-1	TGCGCCAGCAGCCAAGTCAAGGGTAAATTTCCAAGTGAGCAGTTCTTC	CASSQVKGKFPSEQFF
.	TRBV15	.	TRBJ2-2	TGTGCCACCAGCCTTGGAGCGAACACCGGGGAGCTGTTTTTT	CATSLGANTGELFF
.	TRBV5-1	.	TRBJ1-1	TGCGCCAGCAGCGGTACTGCGGGCACTGAAGCTTTCTTT	CASSGTAGTEAFF
.	TRBV29-1	.	TRBJ2-1	TGCATCCCGTGGGTACCAGGCAATGAGCAGTTCTTC	CIPWVPGNEQFF
TRBD1	TRBV4-1	.	TRBJ2-7	TGCGCCAGCAGCCGAAGACCGGGACAGGAGATCTACGAGCAGTACTTC	CASSRRPGQEIYEQYF
TRBD1	TRBV7-9	.	TRBJ1-5	TGTGCCAGCAGCTTAACAACCGGACAGGCCCATCAGCCCCAGCATTTT	CASSLTTGQAHQPQHF
TRBD1	TRBV10-3	.	TRBJ1-5	TGTGCCACGTTAGCCGGGACAGAGGGCGCCAATCAGCCCCAGCATTTT	CATLAGTEGANQPQHF
TRBD2	TRBV29-1	.	TRBJ2-7	TGCAGCGTAGCGGGAGGAACCTACGAGCAGTACTTC	CSVAGGTYEQYF
.	TRBV10-2	once	TRBJ1-2	TGCGCCAGCAGTGAGTCTTTCGGCAGCTATGGCTACACCTTC	CASSESFGSYGYTF